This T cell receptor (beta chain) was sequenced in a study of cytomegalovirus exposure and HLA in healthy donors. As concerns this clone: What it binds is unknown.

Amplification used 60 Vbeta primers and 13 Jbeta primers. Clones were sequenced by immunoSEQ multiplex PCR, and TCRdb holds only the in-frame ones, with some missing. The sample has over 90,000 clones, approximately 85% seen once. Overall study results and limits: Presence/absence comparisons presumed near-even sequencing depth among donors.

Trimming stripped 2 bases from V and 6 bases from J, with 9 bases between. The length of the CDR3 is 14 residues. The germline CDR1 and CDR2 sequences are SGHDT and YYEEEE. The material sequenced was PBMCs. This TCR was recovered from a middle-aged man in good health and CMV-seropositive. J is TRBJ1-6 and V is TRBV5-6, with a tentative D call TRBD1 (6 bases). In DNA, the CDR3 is TGTGCCAGCAGCTTTGGACAGACTAATTCACCCCTCCACTTT. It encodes CASSFGQTNSPLHF.